This TCR beta chain was captured by sequencing in a study of T cell responses to AZD1222 COVID-19 vaccine. A word on this clone: What it recognizes is unknown. A read error may produce the germline difference seen at one junction end.

CDR3 length: 11 amino acids. The germline CDR1 and CDR2 sequences are SNHLY and FYNNEI. Libraries were prepared by immunoSEQ multiplex PCR; TCRdb keeps only in-frame clonotypes and omits some of them. The top ten hold under 3% of the sample, which has around 87,000 clones, 80% to 90% seen once. Study-level findings and limits: Sampled repertoires all dated from after the peak T cell response. Clonal diversity may have been underestimated, and the donors were mostly white British, with more females than males. At baseline, seropositivity was found in only six AZD1222 recipients.

Second-dose intervals of approximately 4 or approximately 12 weeks were pooled. The clonotype comes from an adult who received the AZD1222 COVID-19 vaccine. Sequenced here: peripheral blood, sampled 28 days after the second AZD1222 dose. This sequence joins TRBV2 and TRBJ2-7, with D tentatively TRBD1 (5 bases). Here the CDR3 DNA reads TGTGCCAGCAGAGGGGTCTACGCGCAGTACTTC. As protein: CASRGVYAQYF.